The 8 T cell receptor beta chains reported below all come from one sample, sequenced in a study of blood T cell repertoires in COVID-19. Only in-frame clones appear in the TCRdb table, and some are missing; sequencing was by immunoSEQ multiplex PCR. The sample holds 400,000 or so clones; approximately 90% are singletons and the top ten take roughly 0.76%. The sample consisted of peripheral blood. These receptors came from a man in his late teens or twenties with COVID-19, enrolled during active disease.

The J gene is TRBJ1-3, the V gene TRBV5-6, with 8 nucleotides matching TRBD1. Germline CDR1 is SGHDT and CDR2 is YYEEEE. The J segment lost 2 bases and the V segment lost 4 bases, leaving 8 bases of the junction unmatched. CDR3 length: 16 residues. CDR3 DNA: TGTGCCAGCAGCCCGAGGACAGGGCGCCCTGGAAACACCATATATTTT. Translated: CASSPRTGRPGNTIYF.

This clone was picked up a small number of times. The chain joins TRBV4-2 to TRBJ2-3; no firm D call. The CDR3 runs to 14 residues. Trimming shortened V by 1 base and J by 0 bases, and 5 bases separated the two germline ends. Germline-derived CDR1 and CDR2 are LGHNA and YNFKEQ. As DNA, the CDR3 is TGTGCCAGCAGCCAAGTTTCGAGCACAGATACGCAGTATTTT. As protein: CASSQVSSTDTQYF.

The chain uses TRBV19 and TRBJ2-7; TRBD1 matches at 11 bases. J lost 4 bases, V lost 4 bases, and 6 bases had no gene match. The CDR3 loop spans 15 amino acids. Germline CDR1 is LNHDA and CDR2 is SQIVND (reference sequence). This CDR3 reads CASSSPRDRGYEQYF. The DNA for the CDR3 is TGTGCCAGTAGTAGCCCCCGGGACAGGGGGTACGAGCAGTACTTC.

V gene TRBV4-1 combines with J gene TRBJ2-6; 9 bases match TRBD1. CDR3 length: 19 amino acids. CDR1 is MGHRA and CDR2 is YSYEKL in the germline V gene. V shed 3 bases, J shed 0 bases, and the junction held 9 bases outside the gene matches. This CDR3 is CASSQVPGQGFSGANVLTF. As DNA, the CDR3 is TGCGCCAGCAGCCAGGTTCCGGGACAGGGCTTCTCTGGGGCCAACGTCCTGACTTTC.

The chain is built from TRBV19 and TRBJ2-5; TRBD1 matches at 9 bases. The CDR3 contains 20 residues. In germline, CDR1 is LNHDA, CDR2 SQIVND (reference sequence). The trim removed 3 bases at V and 5 bases at J, leaving 22 bases unmatched. The CDR3 protein is CASSIKRGAYGQGTKETQYF. CDR3 DNA sequence: TGTGCCAGTAGTATTAAAAGGGGCGCCTATGGACAGGGGACAAAGGAGACCCAGTACTTC.

The gene calls are TRBV11-2 and TRBJ2-2; D not resolved. Germline loops: CDR1 SGHAT, CDR2 FQNNGV. V was shortened by 1 base and J by 4 bases, with 13 bases between the two germline ends. This CDR3 comprises 16 residues. CDR3 loop: CASSLVAGSGTGELFF. CDR3 in DNA: TGTGCCAGCAGCTTAGTGGCCGGGTCGGGCACCGGGGAGCTGTTTTTT. Variable domain in full (rest from reference TRBV11-2 and TRBJ2-2): EAGVAQSPRYKIIEKRQSVAFWCNPISGHATLYWYQQILGQGPKLLIQFQNNGVVDDSQLPKDRFSAERLKGVDSTLKIQPAKLEDSAVYLCASSLVAGSGTGELFFGEGSRLTVL.

This clone was detected only once. This chain uses TRBV10-2 with TRBJ1-6; D is ambiguous. V shed 7 bases and J shed 7 bases, with 11 bases lying between them. The germline CDR1 and CDR2 sequences are WSHSY and SAAADI. The CDR3 is 13 amino acids. This chain's CDR3 is CASNEGSNSPLHF. The CDR3 DNA reads as TGCGCCAGCAACGAGGGCAGCAATTCACCCCTCCACTTT.

The chain is built from TRBV27 and TRBJ2-1, with 8 nucleotides matching TRBD1. Germline trimming cut 5 bases from V and 6 bases from J; bases unmatched to any gene: 9. CDR3 length: 15 amino acids. Germline V lookup: CDR1 MNHEY, CDR2 SMNVEV (reference sequence). CDR3 DNA: TGTGCCAGCAGTCCGCGACAGGGGAAGTTCAATGAGCAGTTCTTC. It specifies CASSPRQGKFNEQFF.